The entry below gives a single T cell receptor (beta chain) sequence along with its context. This record comes from a study of CD8 T cells in Susac syndrome. RNA, at about 0.45 to 1 ug, was reverse transcribed with random hexamers. It was immunoSEQ multiplex PCR that amplified TCR beta CDR3 across 54 Vbeta and 13 Jbeta. MiXCR was run by TCRdb on the immunoSEQ multiplex PCR reads, yielding one entry per CDR3 protein. The table lists around 300,000 distinct CDR3 sequences, about 91% of them singletons, with around 0.07% in the top ten. Patients with stable or active relapsing-remitting disease, all of them treatment-naive, made up the multiple sclerosis controls. Isolation of CD8+ and CD4+ T cells was performed negatively, whereas enrichment of TEMRA cells was done by FACS. What was sequenced was CD4+ T cells from PBMCs. The TCR comes from a human donor with multiple sclerosis.

This chain's CDR3 is CASSLRRGGVEQFF. The CDR3 DNA reads TGTGCCAGCAGTTTAAGGCGGGGGGGGGTTGAGCAGTTCTTC. The V call is TRBV12-3 or TRBV12-4, the J call TRBJ2-1; 9 positions agree with TRBD2. V lost 2 bases to trimming and J lost 9 bases; unmatched junction nucleotides: 5. The CDR3 length is 14 residues.